These 26 T cell receptor beta chains share one sample of origin, sequenced in a study of shared clonotypes between healthy human individuals. The data were produced by immunoSEQ multiplex PCR, yet TCRdb's version contains in-frame clones alone and is incomplete. The profile shows about 330,000 clones, under 80% of them singletons. The sequencing sample was made of memory CD4+ T cells sorted from blood. Subset: CD45RA-negative fraction. The source is a man aged 25-40 years in good health.

The chain uses TRBV9 and TRBJ2-7, with D possibly TRBD2 on 6 matching bases. Trimming shortened V by 4 bases and J by 3 bases, and 8 bases separated the two germline ends. The germline CDR1 and CDR2 sequences are SGDLS and YYNGEE. CDR3 length equals 12 residues. The CDR3 bases are TGTGCCAGCAGCCCGGAGGGCTACGAGCAGTACTTC. It is translated as CASSPEGYEQYF.

The genes are TRBV5-4 and TRBJ2-1; D possibly corresponds to TRBD1 (6 bases). V was trimmed by 4 bases and J by 6 bases, leaving 17 bases between them. The germline CDR1 and CDR2 sequences are SGHNT and YYREEE (reference sequence). This CDR3 is 15 amino acids long. CDR3 amino acids: CASSAQGLRGNEQFF. CDR3 in DNA: TGTGCCAGCAGCGCTCAGGGGCTTCGCGGCAATGAGCAGTTCTTC.

Only one count was recorded for this clone. V is TRBV6-1 and J is TRBJ2-1; 11 nucleotides align to TRBD2. Looked up from germline, CDR1 is MNHNS and CDR2 is SASEGT. CDR3 length equals 14 residues. V was clipped by 3 bases and J by 8 bases; unmatched bases: 3. The DNA of the CDR3 is TGTGCCAGCAGTGATAGCGGGAGGGTCTATGAGCAGTTCTTC. Its translation is CASSDSGRVYEQFF.

The chain couples TRBV2 to TRBJ2-1; possible D gene TRBD2, 6 bases. The CDR3 loop spans 15 amino acids. Trimming removed 8 bases at V and 2 bases at J, with 16 bases between. Germline loops: CDR1 SNHLY, CDR2 FYNNEI. DNA of the CDR3: TGTGCCAGCGCATTCGGACTACTAGCCTACAATGAGCAGTTCTTC. Translation: CASAFGLLAYNEQFF.

In its sample, this clone was seen many times. V and J are TRBV15 and TRBJ2-3; D may be TRBD2 (5 bases). Germline V gives CDR1 LNHNV, CDR2 YYDKDF (reference sequence). Trimming stripped 1 base from V and 0 bases from J, with 11 bases between. The CDR3 extends over 16 amino acids. The CDR3 loop reads CATSRVGGPSTDTQYF. The CDR3 DNA follows: TGTGCCACCAGCAGAGTCGGAGGTCCAAGCACAGATACGCAGTATTTT.

The CDR3 reads CASSPSGSYNEQFF. The CDR3 DNA follows: TGTGCCAGTAGCCCCAGCGGGAGCTACAATGAGCAGTTCTTC. This sequence joins TRBV19 and TRBJ2-1; 8 bases line up with TRBD2. Germline lookup yields CDR1 LNHDA and CDR2 SQIVND (reference sequence). This CDR3 is 14 amino acids long. V lost 6 bases and J lost 3; bases outside the gene matches: 4.

The chain is built from TRBV5-1 and TRBJ2-3; D gene unclear. The V and J ends lost 6 bases and 0 bases respectively, with 17 bases between them. In germline, CDR1 is SGHRS, CDR2 YFSETQ. The length of the CDR3 is 16 residues. The CDR3 is CASNPSGLTSTDTQYF. The CDR3 DNA reads TGCGCCAGCAACCCCTCTGGGCTCACCAGCACAGATACGCAGTATTTT.

A word on this clone: Other DNA sequences within the sample encode an identical CDR3. In DNA, the CDR3 is TGTGCCAGCAGTTTGCGGGGCACAGATACGCAGTATTTT. This encodes CASSLRGTDTQYF. This sequence joins TRBV28 and TRBJ2-3; possible D gene TRBD2, 5 bases. The CDR3 covers 13 residues. Trimming removed 3 bases from V and 1 base from J, with 5 bases in between. CDR1 MDHEN and CDR2 SYDVKM come from the germline V gene.

This clone came up once. The chain carries TRBV5-1 and TRBJ2-3; 9 positions match TRBD2. Germline loops: CDR1 SGHRS, CDR2 YFSETQ. This CDR3 has 16 amino acids. The V segment lost 0 bases and the J segment 4 bases; nucleotides outside the gene matches: 6. The CDR3 DNA is TGCGCCAGCAGCTTGGCCGGTGCGGGAGGGTCAGATACGCAGTATTTT. It specifies CASSLAGAGGSDTQYF.

The chain couples TRBV19 to TRBJ2-2; D is undetermined. The CDR3 extends over 13 amino acids. Germline V gene data show CDR1 as LNHDA and CDR2 as SQIVND (reference sequence). Trimming cost V 3 bases and J 7 bases, with 9 bases left between them. The CDR3 nucleotides read TGTGCCAGTAGTATCTTGGGCGGCGGGGAGCTGTTTTTT. It yields the protein CASSILGGGELFF.

The chain joins TRBV5-8 to TRBJ1-5, with 7 nucleotides matching TRBD1. The trim removed 1 base at V and 7 bases at J, leaving 8 bases unmatched. CDR3 length: 15 amino acids. Germline V gives CDR1 SGHTS, CDR2 YDEGEE. Written as DNA, the CDR3 is TGTGCCAGCAGCTTGTACAGGGGAAGCCAGCAGCCCCAGCATTTT. This codes for CASSLYRGSQQPQHF.

V gene TRBV6-1 combines with J gene TRBJ2-5, with 7 bases aligning to TRBD1. The germline V gene has CDR1 MNHNS and CDR2 SASEGT. After removal of 6 bases from V and 7 bases from J, the junction contained 11 bases not matched to a gene. The CDR3 is 14 amino acids. The CDR3: CASRGDRGYGTQYF. The CDR3 DNA sequence: TGTGCCAGCAGGGGGGACAGAGGATACGGGACCCAGTACTTC.

CDR3 region: CAWSEGLTGDTQYF. The CDR3 DNA reads as TGTGCCTGGAGTGAAGGGCTCACGGGAGATACGCAGTATTTT. The chain couples TRBV30 to TRBJ2-3; no clear D. The CDR3 length is 14 residues. Germline V lookup: CDR1 GTSNPN, CDR2 SVGIG (reference sequence). Trimming removed 1 base at V and 5 bases at J, with 13 bases between.

This clone was picked up one time. The chain is built from TRBV5-8 and TRBJ1-2; TRBD1 is a possible D gene (5 bases). V shed 4 bases and J shed 4 bases, with 11 bases lying between them. The germline V gene has CDR1 SGHTS and CDR2 YDEGEE. This CDR3 contains 13 residues. The CDR3 here is CASSIDSPYGYTF. The CDR3 DNA is TGTGCCAGCAGCATTGACAGCCCCTATGGCTACACCTTC.

As for this clone: Other DNA sequences within the sample encode an identical CDR3. V is TRBV6-1 and J is TRBJ1-5, with D uncertain. Looked up from germline, CDR1 is MNHNS and CDR2 is SASEGT. The CDR3 contains 13 residues. The V and J ends lost 0 bases and 7 bases respectively, with 7 bases between them. The CDR3 region is CASSEALGQPQHF. The CDR3 nucleotides are TGTGCCAGCAGTGAAGCGCTGGGACAGCCCCAGCATTTT.

The chain links TRBV5-6 to TRBJ1-2; 7 bases line up with TRBD1. J was trimmed by 6 bases and V by 1 base; bases with no gene match: 3. In germline, CDR1 is SGHDT, CDR2 YYEEEE. This CDR3 region has 13 residues. The DNA for the CDR3 is TGTGCCAGCAGCTTGACAAGGGGGCATGGCTACACCTTC. Its protein product is CASSLTRGHGYTF.

This clone was detected only a few times. The chain carries TRBV5-1 and TRBJ2-3, with TRBD2 identical over 9 bases. CDR3 length: 18 amino acids. Per the germline V gene, CDR1 is SGHRS and CDR2 is YFSETQ. V shed 0 bases, J shed 7 bases, and the junction held 15 bases outside the gene matches. The CDR3 coding sequence is TGCGCCAGCAGCTTGGAAGCCGGGACTAGCCTTGGTAGCTATACGCAGTATTTT. This sequence encodes CASSLEAGTSLGSYTQYF.

The genes are TRBV25-1 and TRBJ1-1; the D is unclear. Looked up from germline, CDR1 is MGHDK and CDR2 is SYGVNS. The CDR3 has 15 amino acids. Trimming cost V 5 bases and J 3 bases, with 16 bases left between them. The CDR3 region is CASSLPGSDHTEAFF. CDR3 nucleotide sequence: TGTGCCAGCAGTCTACCGGGATCGGATCACACTGAAGCTTTCTTT.

The J gene is TRBJ1-2, the V gene TRBV11-1, with D tentatively TRBD1 (6 bases). V dropped 1 base and J dropped 3 bases, with 12 bases sitting between them. CDR1 is SGHAT, CDR2 FQDESV, per germline (reference sequence). This CDR3 has 15 amino acids. For the CDR3, the DNA is TGTGCCAGCAGCTTAGGAGCCAGGGGAGACTATGGCTACACCTTC. Translating it yields CASSLGARGDYGYTF. The full variable domain, rest sourced from reference TRBV11-1 and TRBJ1-2, is EAEVAQSPRYKITEKSQAVAFWCDPISGHATLYWYRQILGQGPELLVQFQDESVVDDSQLPKDRFSAERLKGVDSTLKIQPAELGDSAMYLCASSLGARGDYGYTFGSGTRLTVV.

The V gene is TRBV5-1, the J gene TRBJ1-2; D gene unclear. The CDR3 totals 13 residues. From germline, CDR1 is SGHRS and CDR2 YFSETQ. V gave up 0 bases and J gave up 8 bases, with 11 bases separating them. CDR3 sequence: CASSLALTRGYTF. DNA of the CDR3: TGCGCCAGCAGCTTGGCCTTAACTCGGGGCTACACCTTC.

As to this clone: Other DNA sequences in this specimen translate into the identical CDR3. The chain employs TRBV5-4 and TRBJ2-6; no firm D call. CDR3 length: 17 residues. The germline V and J ends were trimmed by 5 bases and 0 bases, with 15 bases remaining between them. Germline V CDR1 and CDR2: SGHNT, YYREEE (reference sequence). The CDR3 bases are TGTGCCAGCAGTAAACCAGTTCAGTTCTCTGGGGCCAACGTCCTGACTTTC. Translated: CASSKPVQFSGANVLTF.

The rearrangement joins TRBV10-3 to TRBJ2-7; possible D gene TRBD2, 7 bases. Germline V lookup: CDR1 ENHRY, CDR2 SYGVKD. This CDR3 is 16 amino acids long. Between the trimmed V and J ends, which lost 3 bases and 3 bases, there was a span of 18 bases. CDR3: CAISDPFRGGDYEQYF. The CDR3 DNA is TGTGCCATCAGTGACCCCTTTAGGGGGGGAGACTACGAGCAGTACTTC.

In this sample, this clone turned up a few times. The chain employs TRBV25-1 and TRBJ1-1, with 7 bases identical to TRBD1. The CDR3 covers 13 residues. The V and J ends lost 8 bases and 3 bases, in that order; junction bases with no gene match: 6. Per the germline V gene, CDR1 is MGHDK and CDR2 is SYGVNS. The CDR3 region is CASEEGADTEAFF. CDR3 nucleotides: TGTGCCAGCGAGGAGGGGGCGGACACTGAAGCTTTCTTT.

This chain links TRBV10-2 with TRBJ2-4, with D tentatively TRBD2 (6 bases). This CDR3 has 15 residues. The V gene lost 8 bases and the J gene lost 0 bases, with 14 bases spanning the gap. From germline, CDR1 is WSHSY and CDR2 SAAADI. The CDR3 sequence is CASQAGHLAKNIQYF. The CDR3 nucleotides read TGCGCCAGCCAGGCGGGGCACCTAGCCAAAAACATTCAGTACTTC.

The V and J genes are TRBV14 and TRBJ2-1; a possible D gene is TRBD2 (6 bases). V was clipped by 1 base and J by 11 bases, with 12 bases between them. The CDR3 has 13 amino acids. The germline CDR1 and CDR2 sequences are SGHDN and FVKESK. The CDR3 here is CASSQVAAGQQFF. CDR3 DNA sequence: TGTGCCAGCAGCCAAGTAGCGGCGGGGCAGCAGTTCTTC.

This clone was counted ten times or more. This chain connects TRBV5-1 to TRBJ2-7; D is uncertain. Germline V CDR1 and CDR2: SGHRS, YFSETQ. V lost 0 bases and J 3 bases, leaving 10 bases between the germline ends. The CDR3 length is 14 residues. CDR3 bases: TGCGCCAGCAGCTTGGCCGGAGAATACTACGAGCAGTACTTC. Translated, it gives CASSLAGEYYEQYF.